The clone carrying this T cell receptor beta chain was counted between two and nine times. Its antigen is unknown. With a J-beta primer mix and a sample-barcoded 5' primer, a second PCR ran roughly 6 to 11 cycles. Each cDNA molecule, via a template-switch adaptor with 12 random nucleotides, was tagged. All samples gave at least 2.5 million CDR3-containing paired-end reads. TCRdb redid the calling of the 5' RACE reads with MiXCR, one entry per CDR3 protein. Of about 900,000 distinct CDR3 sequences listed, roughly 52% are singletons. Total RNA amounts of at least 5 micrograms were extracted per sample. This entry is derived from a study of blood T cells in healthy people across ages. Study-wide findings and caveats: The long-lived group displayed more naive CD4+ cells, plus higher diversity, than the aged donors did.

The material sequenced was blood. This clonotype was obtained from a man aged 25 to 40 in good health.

In DNA form, the CDR3 reads TGTGCCAGCAGCCAGGACTCCTCTCGGGAGTACGAGCAGTACTTC. This gives the protein CASSQDSSREYEQYF. The chain links TRBV7-9 to TRBJ2-7, with a tentative D call TRBD2 (6 bases). Trimming stripped 5 bases from V and 4 bases from J, with 18 bases between. Germline-derived CDR1 and CDR2 are SEHNR and FQNEAQ (reference sequence). The length of the CDR3 is 15 residues.